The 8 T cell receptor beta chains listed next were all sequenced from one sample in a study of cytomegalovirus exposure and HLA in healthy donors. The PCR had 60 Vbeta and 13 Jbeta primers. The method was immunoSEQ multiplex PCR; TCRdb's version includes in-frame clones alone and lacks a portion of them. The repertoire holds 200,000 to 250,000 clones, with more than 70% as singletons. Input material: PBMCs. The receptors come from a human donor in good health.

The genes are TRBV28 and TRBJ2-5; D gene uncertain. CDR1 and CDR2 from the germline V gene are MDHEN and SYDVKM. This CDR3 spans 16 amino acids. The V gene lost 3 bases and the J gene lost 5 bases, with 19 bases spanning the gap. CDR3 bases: TGTGCCAGCAGTTTTGTAGTGGGCAGAGTCTTTGAGACCCAGTACTTC. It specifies CASSFVVGRVFETQYF.

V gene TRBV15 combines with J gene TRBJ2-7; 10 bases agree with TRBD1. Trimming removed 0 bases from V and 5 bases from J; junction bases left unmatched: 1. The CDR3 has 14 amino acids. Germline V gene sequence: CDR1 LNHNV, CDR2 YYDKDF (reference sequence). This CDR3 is CATSRDGTGDEQYF. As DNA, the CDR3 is TGTGCCACCAGCAGAGATGGGACAGGGGACGAGCAGTACTTC.

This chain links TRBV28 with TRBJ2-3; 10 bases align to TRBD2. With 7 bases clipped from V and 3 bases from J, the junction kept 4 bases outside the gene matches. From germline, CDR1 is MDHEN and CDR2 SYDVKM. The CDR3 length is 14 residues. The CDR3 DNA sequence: TGTGCCAGCACATCTAGCGGGAGTACAGATACGCAGTATTTT. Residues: CASTSSGSTDTQYF.

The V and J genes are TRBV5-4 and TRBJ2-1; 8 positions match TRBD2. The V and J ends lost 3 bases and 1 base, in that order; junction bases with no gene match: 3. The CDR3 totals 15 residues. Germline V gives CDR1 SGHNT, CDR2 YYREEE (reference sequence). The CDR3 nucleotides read TGTGCCAGCAGCTCGGGAGGGAGGTCCTACAATGAGCAGTTCTTC. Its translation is CASSSGGRSYNEQFF.

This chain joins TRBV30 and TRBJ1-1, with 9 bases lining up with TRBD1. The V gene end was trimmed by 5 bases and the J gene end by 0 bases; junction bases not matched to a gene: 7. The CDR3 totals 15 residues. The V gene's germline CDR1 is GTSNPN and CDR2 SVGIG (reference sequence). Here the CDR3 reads CAWESGTGLNTEAFF. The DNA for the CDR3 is TGTGCCTGGGAGTCGGGGACAGGGCTGAACACTGAAGCTTTCTTT.

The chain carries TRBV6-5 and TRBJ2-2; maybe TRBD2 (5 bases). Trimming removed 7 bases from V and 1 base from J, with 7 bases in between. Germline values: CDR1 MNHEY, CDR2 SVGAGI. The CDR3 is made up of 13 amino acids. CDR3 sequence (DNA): TGTGCCAGCATCGGGGTGAACACCGGGGAGCTGTTTTTT. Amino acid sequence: CASIGVNTGELFF.

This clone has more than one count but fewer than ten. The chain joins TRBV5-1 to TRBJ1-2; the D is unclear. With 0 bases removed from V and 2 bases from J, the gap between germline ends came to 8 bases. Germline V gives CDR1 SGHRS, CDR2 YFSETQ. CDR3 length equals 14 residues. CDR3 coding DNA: TGCGCCAGCAGCTTGGAGAGGGCCAACTATGGCTACACCTTC. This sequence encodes CASSLERANYGYTF.

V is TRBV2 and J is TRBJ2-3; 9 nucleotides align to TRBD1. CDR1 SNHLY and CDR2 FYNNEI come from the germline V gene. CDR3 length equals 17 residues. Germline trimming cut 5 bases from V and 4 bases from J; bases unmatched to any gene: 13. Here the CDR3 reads CASSKLKGQGPADTQYF. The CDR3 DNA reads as TGTGCCAGCAGTAAATTAAAAGGACAGGGGCCGGCAGATACGCAGTATTTT.